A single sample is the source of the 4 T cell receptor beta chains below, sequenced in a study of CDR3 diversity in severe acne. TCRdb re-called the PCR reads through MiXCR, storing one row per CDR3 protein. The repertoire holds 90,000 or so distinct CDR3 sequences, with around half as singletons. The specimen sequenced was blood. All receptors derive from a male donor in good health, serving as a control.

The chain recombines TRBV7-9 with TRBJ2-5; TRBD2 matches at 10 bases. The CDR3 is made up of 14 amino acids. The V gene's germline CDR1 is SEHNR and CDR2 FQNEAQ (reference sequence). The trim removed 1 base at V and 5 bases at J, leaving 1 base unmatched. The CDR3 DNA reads TGTGCCAGCAGCTTAGGGGGACTAGCGGAGACCCAGTACTTC. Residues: CASSLGGLAETQYF.

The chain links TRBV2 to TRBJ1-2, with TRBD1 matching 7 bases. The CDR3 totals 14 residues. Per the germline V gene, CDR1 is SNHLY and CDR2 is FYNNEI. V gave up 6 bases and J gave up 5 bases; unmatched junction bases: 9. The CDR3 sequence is CASRTEQGLYGYTF. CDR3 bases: TGTGCCAGCAGAACCGAACAGGGGTTATATGGCTACACCTTC.

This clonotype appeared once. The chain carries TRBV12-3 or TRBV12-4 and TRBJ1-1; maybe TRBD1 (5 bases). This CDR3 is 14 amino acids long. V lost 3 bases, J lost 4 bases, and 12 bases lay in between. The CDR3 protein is CASSFRVSGTEAFF. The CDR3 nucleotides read TGTGCCAGCAGTTTCAGGGTTTCAGGCACTGAAGCTTTCTTT.

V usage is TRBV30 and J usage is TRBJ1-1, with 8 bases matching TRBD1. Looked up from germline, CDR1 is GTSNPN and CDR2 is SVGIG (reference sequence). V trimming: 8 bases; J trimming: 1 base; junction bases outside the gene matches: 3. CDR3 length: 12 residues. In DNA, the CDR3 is TGTGCCGGACAGGGACAGAACACTGAAGCTTTCTTT. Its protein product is CAGQGQNTEAFF.